This entry lists 29 T cell receptor beta chains sequenced from one sample in a study of metastatic and nonmetastatic thyroid tumors. No treatment had been given to any patient before thyroid surgery. Via MiXCR, TCRdb re-called the PCR reads. The data show 32,000 or so clones, over 15% seen once. Source material: blood. Receptors were obtained from a male donor with papillary thyroid cancer or a benign thyroid nodule (not recorded which). Some clones in this sample may be carry-over from other donors' samples.

There are many counts of this clone. This chain connects TRBV11-3 to TRBJ2-2, with a weak D call TRBD2 (6 bases). CDR3 length equals 15 residues. V lost 1 base to trimming and J lost 4 bases, with 10 bases between them. In germline, CDR1 is SGHNT, CDR2 YENEEA. In DNA, the CDR3 is TGTGCCAGCAGCTTAGCTAGCGTCCCCACCGGGGAGCTGTTTTTT. Its translation: CASSLASVPTGELFF.

This clone came up once. Germline and junction disagree at one end, which may indicate a read error. This chain uses TRBV11-1 with TRBJ2-5, with a possible D match to TRBD1 (8 bases). Germline-derived CDR1 and CDR2 are SGHAT and FQDESV (reference sequence). This CDR3 region has 15 residues. This CDR3 reads CASSDRTGRGENQYF. For the CDR3, the DNA is TGTGCCAGCAGCGATCGGACAGGGAGGGGTGAGAACCAGTACTTC.

This clone was observed many times. The gene calls are TRBV6-5 and TRBJ1-1; the D gene is possibly TRBD1 (6 bases). Trimming removed 0 bases at V and 12 bases at J, with 17 bases between. This CDR3 region has 14 residues. From germline, CDR1 is MNHEY and CDR2 SVGAGI. The chain's CDR3 is CASSYSIGGRESFF. In DNA, the CDR3 is TGTGCCAGCAGTTACTCGATCGGGGGCAGGGAGTCTTTCTTT.

In its sample, this clone was seen many times. The identical CDR3 is also encoded by other nucleotide sequences in the sample. The rearrangement joins TRBV20-1 to TRBJ1-6; D might be TRBD1 (6 bases). In germline, CDR1 is DFQATT, CDR2 SNEGSKA (reference sequence). The CDR3 is 13 amino acids. V was pared by 5 bases and J by 9 bases, with 14 bases between. In DNA, the CDR3 is TGCAGTGCTCCTACAGGGCCGGGTTCACCCCTCCACTTT. It encodes CSAPTGPGSPLHF.

Note on this clone: This clone may be a read error of a much larger clone one base away. The CDR3 spells CASSLTRGQETQYF. The CDR3 region has the DNA TGCGCCAGCAGCTTGACTAGAGGCCAAGAGACCCAGTACTTC. The J gene is TRBJ2-5, the V gene TRBV5-1, with D tentatively TRBD2 (5 bases). The CDR3 totals 14 residues. Per the germline V gene, CDR1 is SGHRS and CDR2 is YFSETQ. Deletions cut 1 base from V and 1 base from J, with 8 bases between.

This clone is medium-sized. This chain's CDR3 is CASHRLAGVGDTQYF. The DNA of the CDR3 is TGTGCCAGCCATCGACTAGCGGGAGTGGGAGATACGCAGTATTTT. The chain has TRBV27 and TRBJ2-3; 12 bases align to TRBD2. This CDR3 is 15 amino acids long. The germline gives CDR1 MNHEY, CDR2 SMNVEV (reference sequence). Losses at the gene ends were 8 bases for V and 5 bases for J; bases not matched to a gene: 8.

The J gene is TRBJ2-2, the V gene TRBV12-3 or TRBV12-4, with a possible D match to TRBD1 (7 bases). Deletions cut 5 bases from V and 1 base from J, with 11 bases between. The CDR3 runs to 15 residues. In DNA, the CDR3 is TGTGCCAGCAGTCAGGGGGGAGAGAACACCGGGGAGCTGTTTTTT. Residues: CASSQGGENTGELFF.

This clone was observed a few times. The V and J genes are TRBV6-1 and TRBJ2-7, with a possible D match to TRBD2 (6 bases). The CDR3 is made up of 12 amino acids. V lost 7 bases, J lost 1 base, and 8 bases lay in between. Germline CDR1 reads MNHNS; CDR2 reads SASEGT. The CDR3 is CASIAGSYEQYF. The DNA of the CDR3 is TGTGCCAGCATTGCGGGATCCTACGAGCAGTACTTC.

This rearrangement joins TRBV5-1 to TRBJ2-1; no definite D call. The CDR3 totals 15 residues. Germline values: CDR1 SGHRS, CDR2 YFSETQ. Trimming took 1 base from V and 0 from J, leaving 8 bases between them. CDR3 amino acids: CASSLTTGSYNEQFF. In DNA, the CDR3 is TGCGCCAGCAGCTTGACCACGGGCTCCTACAATGAGCAGTTCTTC.

Many counts were recorded for this clone. The J gene is TRBJ1-1, the V gene TRBV11-2; tentatively, D is TRBD1 (6 bases). CDR3 length equals 17 residues. Germline CDR1 is SGHAT and CDR2 is FQNNGV. The V end lost 3 bases, the J end lost 0 bases, and 17 bases lay between the germline ends. CDR3 residues: CASSLGRTVHMNTEAFF. CDR3 nucleotides: TGTGCCAGCAGCTTGGGACGGACAGTTCACATGAACACTGAAGCTTTCTTT. Supplemented by reference TRBV11-2 and TRBJ1-1, the full variable domain reads EAGVAQSPRYKIIEKRQSVAFWCNPISGHATLYWYQQILGQGPKLLIQFQNNGVVDDSQLPKDRFSAERLKGVDSTLKIQPAKLEDSAVYLCASSLGRTVHMNTEAFFGQGTRLTVV.

This chain links TRBV19 with TRBJ1-1, with 7 bases lining up with TRBD1. V dropped 7 bases and J dropped 6; count of bases not matched to a gene: 5. The CDR3 is made up of 12 amino acids. CDR1 is LNHDA, CDR2 SQIVND, per germline (reference sequence). This chain's CDR3 is CASTLGTAEAFF. DNA for the CDR3: TGTGCCAGTACCCTTGGGACAGCTGAAGCTTTCTTT.

This clone is labeled as medium-sized (0.01 to 0.1%). The CDR3 bases are TGTGCCAGCAGTTTCGAGGCGGCCTTGAACACTGAAGCTTTCTTT. Translating it yields CASSFEAALNTEAFF. The chain is built from TRBV12-3 or TRBV12-4 and TRBJ1-1; no firm D call. Deletions cut 3 bases from V and 0 bases from J, with 11 bases between. The CDR3 length is 15 residues.

As to this clone: Without the conserved terminal phenylalanine or tryptophan, this CDR3 likely stems from a read error. The V and J genes are TRBV28 and TRBJ2-7, with D uncertain. The CDR3 has 15 amino acids. The V gene lost 3 bases and the J gene lost 1 base, with 13 bases spanning the gap. CDR1 and CDR2 (germline): MDHEN, SYDVKM. CDR3 sequence: CASSLTYPCSYEQYS. DNA of the CDR3: TGTGCCAGCAGTTTGACATACCCGTGTTCCTACGAGCAGTACTCC.

This clone was recorded at least ten times. The chain has TRBV5-1 and TRBJ2-7; 11 bases are a match to TRBD2. The CDR3 consists of 15 residues. Unmatched junction bases numbered 9, after V lost 5 bases and J lost 5 bases. The germline V gene encodes CDR1 SGHRS and CDR2 YFSETQ. CDR3 DNA sequence: TGCGCCAGCAGATATCTAGCGGGAGGCGGCAACGAGCAGTACTTC. It yields the protein CASRYLAGGGNEQYF.

The sample holds a few counts of this clone. The DNA is left out, because the CDR3 cannot be placed on it with certainty; the CDR3 is given as TCRdb lists it. This chain links TRBV27 with TRBJ1-5; no check of the table's D call, TRBD1, against the DNA was made. CDR1 MNHEY and CDR2 SMNVEV come from the germline V gene (reference sequence). A total of 15 residues make up the CDR3, ends included. CDR3 sequence reads: CASSWGQGSNHPHHF.

This clone has more than one count but fewer than ten. This chain joins TRBV6-1 and TRBJ2-1; D may be TRBD1 (5 bases). The CDR3 consists of 13 residues. With 6 bases removed from V and 8 bases from J, the gap between germline ends came to 14 bases. In germline, CDR1 is MNHNS, CDR2 SASEGT. CDR3 loop: CASRQWGPDEQFF. The DNA for the CDR3 is TGTGCCAGCAGGCAGTGGGGCCCAGATGAGCAGTTCTTC.

This clone was seen many times. The chain is built from TRBV19 and TRBJ1-2; TRBD1 matches at 8 bases. The V gene's germline CDR1 is LNHDA and CDR2 SQIVND (reference sequence). V lost 5 bases, J lost 8 bases, and 16 bases stayed unmatched. This CDR3 is 16 amino acids long. The CDR3 loop is CASSSRGTGAPNGYTF. CDR3 in DNA: TGTGCCAGTAGTTCCCGGGGGACAGGCGCCCCAAACGGCTACACCTTC.

This clone has only a few counts. A much larger clone lies a single base off, so this may be a read error. The V and J genes are TRBV9 and TRBJ2-5, with no clear D. Germline values: CDR1 SGDLS, CDR2 YYNGEE. The CDR3 contains 15 residues. The CDR3 sequence: CTSSTHSSMVETQYF. CDR3 DNA sequence: TGTACCAGCAGCACACATTCCTCAATGGTAGAGACCCAGTACTTC.

This clone was recorded at least ten times. This chain uses TRBV6-1 with TRBJ1-6, with TRBD1 matching 8 bases. Unmatched junction bases numbered 3, after V lost 5 bases and J lost 15 bases. From germline, CDR1 is MNHNS and CDR2 SASEGT. The CDR3 extends over 11 amino acids. The DNA for the CDR3 is TGTGCCAGCAGTCTCGGACAGGGCCTCCACTTT. This codes for CASSLGQGLHF.

This clone rates as medium-sized. This chain links TRBV6-1 with TRBJ1-6; 8 nucleotides line up with TRBD1. CDR1 is MNHNS, CDR2 SASEGT, per germline. This CDR3 has 14 residues. Losses at the gene ends were 6 bases for V and 7 bases for J; bases not matched to a gene: 5. CDR3 DNA sequence: TGTGCCAGCAGCTATACAGGGGGGAATTCACCCCTCCACTTT. Amino acid sequence: CASSYTGGNSPLHF.

About this clone: The DNA is omitted, as the CDR3 cannot be located on it reliably, and the CDR3 follows TCRdb's listing. The chain links TRBV9 to TRBJ1-2; whether TRBD1, the table's D call, matches the DNA was not checked. The CDR3 numbers 12 amino acids, ends counted. Looked up from germline, CDR1 is SGDLS and CDR2 is YYNGEE. CDR3 sequence reads: CASSVGLGAGTF.

V gene TRBV20-1 combines with J gene TRBJ2-7, with D possibly being TRBD2 (7 bases). Trimming cost V 0 bases and J 5 bases, with 14 bases left between them. Germline CDR1 reads DFQATT; CDR2 reads SNEGSKA (reference sequence). The CDR3 consists of 14 residues. DNA of the CDR3: TGCAGTGCTAGAGATAGCGCGGGGGCCGACGAGCAGTACTTC. Translating it yields CSARDSAGADEQYF.

This clone was counted many times. It may be a read error: a sequence one base away is much more abundant. V and J are TRBV12-3 or TRBV12-4 and TRBJ2-1; D is undetermined. The CDR3 loop spans 11 amino acids. This chain's CDR3 is CASPSYNGQFF. CDR3 bases: TGTGCCAGCCCGTCTTACAATGGGCAGTTCTTC.

This sequence joins TRBV20-1 and TRBJ2-5; TRBD2 aligns across 7 bases. V was pared by 5 bases and J by 5 bases, with 14 bases of the junction left unmatched. CDR3 size: 15 residues. The germline CDR1 and CDR2 sequences are DFQATT and SNEGSKA (reference sequence). In DNA form, the CDR3 reads TGCAGTGCTCTTGGGAGGGGTGCGGGGCGGGAGACCCAGTACTTC. Translating it yields CSALGRGAGRETQYF.

The chain has TRBV19 and TRBJ2-7, with 10 bases lining up with TRBD2. The V gene end was trimmed by 5 bases and the J gene end by 2 bases; junction bases not matched to a gene: 12. The CDR3 contains 17 residues. In germline, CDR1 is LNHDA, CDR2 SQIVND (reference sequence). CDR3 sequence (DNA): TGTGCCAGTAGTTTGGGGACTAGCGAGACCTCCACCTACGAGCAGTACTTC. Amino acid sequence: CASSLGTSETSTYEQYF.

The chain has TRBV11-2 and TRBJ2-7; D is possibly TRBD1 (7 bases). Germline lookup yields CDR1 SGHAT and CDR2 FQNNGV. The CDR3 sequence is 14 residues long. V gave up 3 bases and J gave up 3 bases, with 12 bases separating them. The chain's CDR3 is CASSFRQGLYEQYF. The CDR3 coding sequence is TGTGCCAGCAGCTTCCGACAGGGACTCTACGAGCAGTACTTC.

This clone was detected many times. The V call is TRBV11-2, the J call TRBJ2-3; 7 bases agree with TRBD1. The germline gives CDR1 SGHAT, CDR2 FQNNGV. V trimming: 5 bases; J trimming: 4 bases; junction bases outside the gene matches: 6. The CDR3 has 14 residues. The DNA for the CDR3 is TGTGCCAGCAGCCGACAGGGAGTTGCAGATACGCAGTATTTT. As protein: CASSRQGVADTQYF.

This clone occurred a few times. This may arise from a read error, as a much more abundant clone is one base away. CDR3 region: CAGNRLAGNTGELFF. The CDR3 DNA sequence: TGTGCCGGCAACCGACTAGCGGGAAACACCGGGGAGCTGTTTTTT. This rearrangement joins TRBV27 to TRBJ2-2, with 11 positions matching TRBD2. The CDR3 length is 15 residues. The germline V gene has CDR1 MNHEY and CDR2 SMNVEV (reference sequence). Trimming removed 11 bases from V and 2 bases from J; junction bases left unmatched: 7.

The chain couples TRBV30 to TRBJ1-3; 7 positions agree with TRBD1. With V trimmed by 2 bases and J by 0 bases, 7 bases remained unmatched. CDR1 is GTSNPN, CDR2 SVGIG, per germline (reference sequence). The CDR3 runs to 16 residues. The CDR3: CAWSPGQWSSGNTIYF. CDR3 bases: TGTGCCTGGAGTCCGGGACAGTGGAGCTCTGGAAACACCATATATTTT.